This T cell receptor (beta chain) was sequenced during a study of identical twins. Template switching introduced a universal primer site, and the cDNA bore unique molecular identifiers. TCRdb reanalysed the 5' RACE reads using MiXCR and keeps one entry per CDR3 protein. The sample contains 400,000 to 550,000 distinct CDR3 sequences, around an eighth of which appear only once. Per germline, CDR1 SGHRS and CDR2 YFSETQ. This CDR3 contains 16 residues. V shed 4 bases and J shed 6 bases, with 20 bases lying between them. This clonotype was seen more than once but under ten times. The same data also contributed to another study, on yellow fever vaccine responses in identical twins. This second report adds: Among the twins, the vaccine T cell response reportedly seemed partly convergent and partly personalized.

V is TRBV5-1 and J is TRBJ2-1, with D hard to call. The sequencing input was CD4+ T cells sorted from blood. The clonotype was recovered from a woman aged 18-29 years in good health. The CDR3: CASSLGVGNRINEQFF. DNA of the CDR3: TGCGCCAGCAGCCTTGGAGTGGGGAATCGAATCAATGAGCAGTTCTTC.